This T cell receptor (beta chain) was observed in a study of blood T cells in healthy people across ages. From germline, CDR1 is DFQATT and CDR2 SNEGSKA (reference sequence). Trimming pared 1 base from V and 0 bases from J, leaving 6 bases between. CDR3 length equals 14 residues. It was with a sample-barcoded 5' primer and a J-beta primer mix that a second PCR of roughly 7 to 12 cycles was run. In TCRdb, the 5' RACE reads were re-called with MiXCR into one record per CDR3 protein. The data show roughly 2 million distinct CDR3 sequences, 40% to 55% seen once. The chain is built from TRBV20-1 and TRBJ1-4, with D uncertain. The source material was blood. The clonotype comes from a woman between 40 and 55 years old in good health. The CDR3: CSARGAATNEKLFF. CDR3 in DNA: TGCAGTGCTAGAGGGGCGGCAACTAATGAAAAACTGTTTTTT.